This T cell receptor (beta chain) came from a study of T cells in localized non-small cell lung cancer. The data were produced by immunoSEQ multiplex PCR, yet TCRdb's version contains in-frame clones alone and is incomplete. The data contain 60,000 to 65,000 clones, about 90% of them seen just once; the ten biggest clones take up almost 2%. Concerning this clone: Its antigen is as yet unknown.

Study-level findings and limits: Those with higher blood T cell density had longer overall survival. Measurement of T cell clonality placed uninvolved adjacent lung highest, above the level in tumor. Sequence data derive from only one tumor region, so heterogeneity remains possible. Adjacent lung tissue had a median about 58 of the top 100 clones found in the tumor.

V dropped 5 bases and J dropped 4 bases, with 11 bases sitting between them. The germline V gene encodes CDR1 LNHDA and CDR2 SQIVND (reference sequence). The CDR3 runs 13 residues. This clonotype was obtained from a woman between 40 and 69 years old with stage I lung adenocarcinoma. Sequencing used peripheral blood, obtained before any cancer treatment. This sequence joins TRBV19 and TRBJ1-2; a weak D match, TRBD1 (5 bases). The CDR3 bases are TGTGCCAGTAGTGAGGGGACCGGCTATGGCTACACCTTC. This translates into CASSEGTGYGYTF.